This paragraph reports one T cell receptor (beta chain). The PCR contained 60 Vbeta and 13 Jbeta primers. The method was immunoSEQ multiplex PCR; TCRdb's version includes in-frame clones alone and lacks a portion of them. The sample yields about 140,000 clones, about 76% seen once. The data are from a study of cytomegalovirus exposure and HLA in healthy donors. V was clipped by 4 bases and J by 5 bases, with 7 bases between them. The germline V gene has CDR1 LNHDA and CDR2 SQIVND (reference sequence). This CDR3 has 12 amino acids. The rearrangement joins TRBV19 to TRBJ2-3, with D uncertain. This TCR was recovered from a female donor in good health and CMV-seronegative. The sequenced material came from PBMCs. CDR3 sequence: CASSTRLDTQYF. CDR3 nucleotides: TGTGCCAGTAGTACCCGACTAGATACGCAGTATTTT.